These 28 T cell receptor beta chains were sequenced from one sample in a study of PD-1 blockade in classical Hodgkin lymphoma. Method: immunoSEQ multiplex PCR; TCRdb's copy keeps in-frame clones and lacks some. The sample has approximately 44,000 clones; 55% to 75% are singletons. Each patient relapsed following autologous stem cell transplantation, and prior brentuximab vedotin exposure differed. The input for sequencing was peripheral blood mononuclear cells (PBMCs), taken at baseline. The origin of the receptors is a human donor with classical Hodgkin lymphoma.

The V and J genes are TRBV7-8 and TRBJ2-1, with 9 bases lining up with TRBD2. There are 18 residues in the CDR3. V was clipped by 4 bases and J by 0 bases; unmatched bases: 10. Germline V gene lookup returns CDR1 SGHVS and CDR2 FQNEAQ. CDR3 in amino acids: CASSWEGSGRSSYNEQFF. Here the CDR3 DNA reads TGTGCCAGCAGCTGGGAAGGCAGCGGGAGGTCCTCCTACAATGAGCAGTTCTTC.

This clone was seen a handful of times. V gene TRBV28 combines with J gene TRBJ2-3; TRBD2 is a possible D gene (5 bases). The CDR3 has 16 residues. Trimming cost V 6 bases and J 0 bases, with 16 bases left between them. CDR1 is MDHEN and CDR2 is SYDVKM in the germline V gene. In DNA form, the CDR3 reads TGTGCCAGCAGCCCTATCGTGGGAGCTAGCACAGATACGCAGTATTTT. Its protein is CASSPIVGASTDTQYF.

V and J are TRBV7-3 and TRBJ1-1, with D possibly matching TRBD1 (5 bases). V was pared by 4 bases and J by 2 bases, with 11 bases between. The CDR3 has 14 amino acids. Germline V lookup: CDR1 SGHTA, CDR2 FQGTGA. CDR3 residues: CASSWGGDNTEAFF. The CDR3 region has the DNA TGTGCCAGCAGCTGGGGAGGGGATAACACTGAAGCTTTCTTT. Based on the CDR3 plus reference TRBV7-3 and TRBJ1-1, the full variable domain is GAGVSQTPSNKVTEKGKYVELRCDPISGHTALYWYRQSLGQGPEFLIYFQGTGAADDSGLPNDRFFAVRPEGSVSTLKIQRTERGDSAVYLCASSWGGDNTEAFFGQGTRLTVV.

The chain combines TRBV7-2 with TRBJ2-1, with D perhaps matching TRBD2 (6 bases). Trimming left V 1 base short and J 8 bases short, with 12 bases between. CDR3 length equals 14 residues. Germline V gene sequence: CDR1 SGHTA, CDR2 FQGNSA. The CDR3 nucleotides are TGTGCCAGCAGCTTAGAGGGGTGGGGGGATGAGCAGTTCTTC. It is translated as CASSLEGWGDEQFF.

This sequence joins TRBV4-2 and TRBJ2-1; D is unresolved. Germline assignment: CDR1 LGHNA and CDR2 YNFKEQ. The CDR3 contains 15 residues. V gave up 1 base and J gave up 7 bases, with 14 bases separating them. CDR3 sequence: CASSQGLGDSNEQFF. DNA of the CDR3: TGTGCCAGCAGCCAAGGGCTAGGCGATTCGAATGAGCAGTTCTTC.

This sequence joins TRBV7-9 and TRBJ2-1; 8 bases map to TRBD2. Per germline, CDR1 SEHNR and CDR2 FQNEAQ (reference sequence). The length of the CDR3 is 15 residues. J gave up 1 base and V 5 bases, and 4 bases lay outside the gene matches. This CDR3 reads CASSPSGQSYNEQFF. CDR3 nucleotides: TGTGCCAGCAGCCCTAGCGGGCAGTCCTACAATGAGCAGTTCTTC.

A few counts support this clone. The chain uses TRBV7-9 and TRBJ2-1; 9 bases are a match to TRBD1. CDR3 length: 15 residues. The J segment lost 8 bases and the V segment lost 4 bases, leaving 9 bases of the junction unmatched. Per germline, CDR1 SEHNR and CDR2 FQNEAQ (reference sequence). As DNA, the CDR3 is TGTGCCAGCAGCTACCCACAGGGGGCAGGGTATGAGCAGTTCTTC. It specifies CASSYPQGAGYEQFF.

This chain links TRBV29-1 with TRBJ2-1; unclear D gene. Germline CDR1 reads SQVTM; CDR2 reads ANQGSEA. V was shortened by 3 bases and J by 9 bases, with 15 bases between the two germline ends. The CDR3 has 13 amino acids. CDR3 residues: CSVDGQDFAEQFF. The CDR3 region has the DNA TGCAGCGTTGACGGGCAGGATTTTGCTGAGCAGTTCTTC.

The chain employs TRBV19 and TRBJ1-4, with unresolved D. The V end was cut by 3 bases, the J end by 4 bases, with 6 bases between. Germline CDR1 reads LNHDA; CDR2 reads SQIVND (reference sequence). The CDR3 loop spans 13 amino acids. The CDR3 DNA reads TGTGCCAGTAGTATCTTGGATAATGAAAAACTGTTTTTT. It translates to CASSILDNEKLFF. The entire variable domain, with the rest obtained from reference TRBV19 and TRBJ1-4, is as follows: DGGITQSPKYLFRKEGQNVTLSCEQNLNHDAMYWYRQDPGQGLRLIYYSQIVNDFQKGDIAEGYSVSREKKESFPLTVTSAQKNPTAFYLCASSILDNEKLFFGSGTQLSVL.

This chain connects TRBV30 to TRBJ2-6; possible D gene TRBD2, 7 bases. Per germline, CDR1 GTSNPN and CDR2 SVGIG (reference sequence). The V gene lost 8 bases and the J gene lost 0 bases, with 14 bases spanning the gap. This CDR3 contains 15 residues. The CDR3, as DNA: TGTGCCCGGCGCGGGGGACACTCTGGGGCCAACGTCCTGACTTTC. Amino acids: CARRGGHSGANVLTF. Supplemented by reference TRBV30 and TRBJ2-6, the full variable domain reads SQTIHQWPATLVQPVGSPLSLECTVEGTSNPNLYWYRQAAGRGLQLLFYSVGIGQISSEVPQNLSASRPQDRQFILSSKKLLLSDSGFYLCARRGGHSGANVLTFGAGSRLTVL.

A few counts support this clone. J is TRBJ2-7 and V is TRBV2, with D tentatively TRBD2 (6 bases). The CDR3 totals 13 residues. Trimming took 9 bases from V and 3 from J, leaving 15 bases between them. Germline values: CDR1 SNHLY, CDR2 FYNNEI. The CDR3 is CARGGIRDYEQYF. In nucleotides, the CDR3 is TGTGCCAGGGGGGGAATTAGGGACTACGAGCAGTACTTC.

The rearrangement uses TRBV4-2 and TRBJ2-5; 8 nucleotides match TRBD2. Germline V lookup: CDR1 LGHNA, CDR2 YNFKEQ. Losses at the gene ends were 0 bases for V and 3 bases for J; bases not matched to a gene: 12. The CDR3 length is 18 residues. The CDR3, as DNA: TGTGCCAGCAGCCAAGATCAGACCGGCGGGGGGCGGAAAGAGACCCAGTACTTC. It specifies CASSQDQTGGGRKETQYF.

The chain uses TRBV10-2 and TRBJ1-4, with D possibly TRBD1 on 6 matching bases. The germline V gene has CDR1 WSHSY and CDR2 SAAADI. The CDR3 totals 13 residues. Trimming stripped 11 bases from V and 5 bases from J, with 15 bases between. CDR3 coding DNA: TGCGCCGCCCGGGGGGCCAGCAATGAAAAACTGTTTTTT. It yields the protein CAARGASNEKLFF.

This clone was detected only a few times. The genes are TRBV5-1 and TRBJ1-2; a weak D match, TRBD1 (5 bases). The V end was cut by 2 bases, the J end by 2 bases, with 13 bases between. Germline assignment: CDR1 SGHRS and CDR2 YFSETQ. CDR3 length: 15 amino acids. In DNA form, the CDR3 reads TGCGCCAGCAGCTTTTTTGGGACTGACAACTATGGCTACACCTTC. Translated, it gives CASSFFGTDNYGYTF.

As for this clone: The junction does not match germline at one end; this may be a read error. The CDR3, as DNA: TGTGCTAGCAGCCAGCGGGAGGACCTCAGGGACGAGCAGTACTTC. Translated, it gives CASSQREDLRDEQYF. The chain joins TRBV7-7 to TRBJ2-7; the match to TRBD2 covers 9 bases. From germline, CDR1 is SSHAT and CDR2 FNYEAQ (reference sequence). This CDR3 spans 15 amino acids.

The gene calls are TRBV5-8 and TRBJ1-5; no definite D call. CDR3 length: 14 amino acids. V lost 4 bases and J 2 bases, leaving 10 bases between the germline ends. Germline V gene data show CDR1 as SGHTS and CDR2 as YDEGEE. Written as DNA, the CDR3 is TGTGCCAGCAGCGGAGGGCGAGGCAATCAGCCCCAGCATTTT. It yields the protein CASSGGRGNQPQHF.

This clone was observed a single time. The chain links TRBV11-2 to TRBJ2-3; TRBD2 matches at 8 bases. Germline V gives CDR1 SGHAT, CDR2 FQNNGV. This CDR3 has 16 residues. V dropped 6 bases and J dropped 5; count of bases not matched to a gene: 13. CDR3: CASSFSGAGYGDTQYF. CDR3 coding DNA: TGTGCCAGCAGTTTTAGCGGGGCGGGGTATGGAGATACGCAGTATTTT.

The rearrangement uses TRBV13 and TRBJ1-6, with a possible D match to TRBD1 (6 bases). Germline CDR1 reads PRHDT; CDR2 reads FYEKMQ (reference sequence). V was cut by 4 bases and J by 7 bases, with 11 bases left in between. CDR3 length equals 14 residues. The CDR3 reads CASSSGDKNSPLHF. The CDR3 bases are TGTGCCAGCAGCTCCGGGGACAAAAATTCACCCCTCCACTTT.

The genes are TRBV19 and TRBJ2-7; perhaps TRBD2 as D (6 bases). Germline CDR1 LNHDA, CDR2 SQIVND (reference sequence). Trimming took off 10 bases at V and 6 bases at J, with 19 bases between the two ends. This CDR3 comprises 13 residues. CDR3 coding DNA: TGTGCCACCAAACCTAGCGCCGCGAGCGAGCAGTACTTC. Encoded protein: CATKPSAASEQYF.

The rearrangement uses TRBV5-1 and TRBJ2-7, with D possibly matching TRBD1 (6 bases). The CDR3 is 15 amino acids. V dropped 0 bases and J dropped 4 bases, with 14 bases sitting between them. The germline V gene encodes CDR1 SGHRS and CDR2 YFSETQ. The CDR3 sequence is CASSLESGGGYEQYF. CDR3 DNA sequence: TGCGCCAGCAGCTTGGAGAGTGGGGGCGGGTACGAGCAGTACTTC.

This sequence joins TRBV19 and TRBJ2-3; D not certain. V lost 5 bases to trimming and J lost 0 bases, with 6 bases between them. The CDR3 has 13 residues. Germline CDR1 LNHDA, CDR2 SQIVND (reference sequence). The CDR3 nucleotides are TGTGCCAGTAGTGCTGCTAGCACAGATACGCAGTATTTT. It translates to CASSAASTDTQYF.

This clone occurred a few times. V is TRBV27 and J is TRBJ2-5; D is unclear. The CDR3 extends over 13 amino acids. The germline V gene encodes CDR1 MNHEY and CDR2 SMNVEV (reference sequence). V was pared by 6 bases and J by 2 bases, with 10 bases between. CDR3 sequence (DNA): TGTGCCAGCAGCCGGGTGGTTCAAGAGACCCAGTACTTC. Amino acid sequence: CASSRVVQETQYF.

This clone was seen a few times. CDR3 region: CASSRFSYNEQFF. The DNA of the CDR3 is TGTGCCAGCAGTCGATTTTCCTACAATGAGCAGTTCTTC. The chain joins TRBV6-5 to TRBJ2-1; D not certain. The CDR3 length is 13 residues. V was pared by 5 bases and J by 1 base, with 6 bases between. The germline V gene has CDR1 MNHEY and CDR2 SVGAGI.

This chain's CDR3 is CASSAVGQGRNYGYTF. The CDR3 coding sequence is TGTGCCAGCAGTGCCGTTGGACAGGGACGTAACTATGGCTACACCTTC. The rearrangement uses TRBV6-1 and TRBJ1-2; TRBD1 matches 8 bases. V was pared by 4 bases and J by 1 base, with 8 bases of the junction left unmatched. This CDR3 comprises 16 residues. The V gene's germline CDR1 is MNHNS and CDR2 SASEGT.

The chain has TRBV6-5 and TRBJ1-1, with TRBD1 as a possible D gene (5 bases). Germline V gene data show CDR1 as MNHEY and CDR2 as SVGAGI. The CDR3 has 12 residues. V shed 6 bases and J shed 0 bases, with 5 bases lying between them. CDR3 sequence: CASRDMNTEAFF. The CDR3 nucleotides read TGTGCCAGCAGGGACATGAACACTGAAGCTTTCTTT.

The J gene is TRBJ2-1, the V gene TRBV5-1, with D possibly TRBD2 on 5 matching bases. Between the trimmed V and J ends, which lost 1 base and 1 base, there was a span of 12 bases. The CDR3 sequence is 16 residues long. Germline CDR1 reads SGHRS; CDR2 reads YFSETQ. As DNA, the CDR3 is TGCGCCAGCAGCTTGACCCTTACGGGGTCCTACAATGAGCAGTTCTTC. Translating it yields CASSLTLTGSYNEQFF.

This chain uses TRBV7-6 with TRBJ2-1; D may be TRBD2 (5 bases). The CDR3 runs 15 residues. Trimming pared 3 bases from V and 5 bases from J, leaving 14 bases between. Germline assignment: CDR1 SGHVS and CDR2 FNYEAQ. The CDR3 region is CASSFAGLDDNEQFF. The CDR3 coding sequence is TGTGCCAGCAGCTTTGCCGGACTGGATGACAATGAGCAGTTCTTC. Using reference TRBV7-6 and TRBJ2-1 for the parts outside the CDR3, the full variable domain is GAGVSQSPRYKVTKRGQDVALRCDPISGHVSLYWYRQALGQGPEFLTYFNYEAQQDKSGLPNDRFSAERPEGSISTLTIQRTEQRDSAMYRCASSFAGLDDNEQFFGPGTRLTVL.

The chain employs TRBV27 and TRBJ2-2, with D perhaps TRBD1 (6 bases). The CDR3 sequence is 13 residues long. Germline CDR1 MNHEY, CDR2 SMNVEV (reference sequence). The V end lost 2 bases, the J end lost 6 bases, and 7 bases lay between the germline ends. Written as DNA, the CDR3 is TGTGCCAGCAGTTTAAACAGGGCCGGGGAGCTGTTTTTT. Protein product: CASSLNRAGELFF.